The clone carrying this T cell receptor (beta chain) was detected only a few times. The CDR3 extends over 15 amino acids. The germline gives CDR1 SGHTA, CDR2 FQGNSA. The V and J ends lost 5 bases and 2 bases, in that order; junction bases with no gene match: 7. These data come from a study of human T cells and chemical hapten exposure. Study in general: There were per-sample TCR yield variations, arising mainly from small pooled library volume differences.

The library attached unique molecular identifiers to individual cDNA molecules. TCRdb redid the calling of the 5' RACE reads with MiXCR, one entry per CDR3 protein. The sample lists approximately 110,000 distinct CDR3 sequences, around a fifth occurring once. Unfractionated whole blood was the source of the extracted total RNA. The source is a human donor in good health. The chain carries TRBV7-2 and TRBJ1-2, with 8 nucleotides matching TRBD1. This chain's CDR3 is CASSTGQGGNYGYTF. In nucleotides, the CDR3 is TGTGCCAGCAGCACCGGACAGGGCGGAAACTATGGCTACACCTTC.